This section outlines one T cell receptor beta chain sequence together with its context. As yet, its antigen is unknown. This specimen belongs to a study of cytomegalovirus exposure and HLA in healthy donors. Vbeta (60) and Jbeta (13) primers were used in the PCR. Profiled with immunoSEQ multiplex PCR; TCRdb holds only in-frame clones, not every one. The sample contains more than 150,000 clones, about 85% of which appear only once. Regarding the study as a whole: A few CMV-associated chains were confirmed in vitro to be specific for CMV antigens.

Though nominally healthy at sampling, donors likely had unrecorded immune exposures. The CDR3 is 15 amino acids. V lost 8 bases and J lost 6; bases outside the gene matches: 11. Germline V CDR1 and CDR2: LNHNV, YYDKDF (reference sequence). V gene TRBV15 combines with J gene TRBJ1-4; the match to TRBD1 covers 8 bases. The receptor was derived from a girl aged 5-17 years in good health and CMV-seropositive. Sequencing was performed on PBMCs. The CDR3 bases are TGTGCCACCTTCGATCCGGGACAGGTGGATGAAAAACTGTTTTTT. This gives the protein CATFDPGQVDEKLFF.